Below, 32 T cell receptor beta chains from the same sample are listed, as sequenced in a study of blood T cell repertoires in COVID-19. The data were produced by immunoSEQ multiplex PCR, yet TCRdb's version contains in-frame clones alone and is incomplete. The data contain about 160,000 clones, 81% of them singletons. Material for sequencing was PBMCs or T cells enriched from blood (not recorded which). The receptors shown here come from a woman between 40 and 55 years old with acute COVID-19.

The chain combines TRBV28 with TRBJ1-4; perhaps TRBD1 as D (5 bases). Looked up from germline, CDR1 is MDHEN and CDR2 is SYDVKM. Trimming took 7 bases from V and 0 from J, leaving 18 bases between them. The CDR3 runs 17 residues. Here the CDR3 reads CASMAPTGVATNEKLFF. The CDR3 nucleotides are TGTGCCAGCATGGCCCCTACAGGCGTTGCAACTAATGAAAAACTGTTTTTT.

This clone was counted a few times. This sequence joins TRBV28 and TRBJ1-2; 10 nucleotides line up with TRBD1. This CDR3 is 18 amino acids long. Trimming removed 5 bases from V and 4 bases from J; junction bases left unmatched: 16. Germline V gives CDR1 MDHEN, CDR2 SYDVKM. CDR3 in DNA: TGTGCCAGCAGTCCCTCCTTGGGGACAGGGGTAAATTCCTATGGCTACACCTTC. Protein product: CASSPSLGTGVNSYGYTF.

The rearrangement joins TRBV7-3 to TRBJ2-3, with D maybe TRBD2 (6 bases). Trimming took off 0 bases at V and 0 bases at J, with 7 bases between the two ends. Germline CDR1 reads SGHTA; CDR2 reads FQGTGA. There are 15 residues in the CDR3. The CDR3 bases are TGTGCCAGCAGCTTAACAGGGACTAGCACAGATACGCAGTATTTT. Translating gives CASSLTGTSTDTQYF.

V usage is TRBV30 and J usage is TRBJ1-2; TRBD1 is a possible D gene (5 bases). CDR1 is GTSNPN, CDR2 SVGIG, per germline (reference sequence). Trimming shortened V by 2 bases and J by 9 bases, and 19 bases separated the two germline ends. The CDR3 covers 14 residues. The CDR3 reads CAWSIKQDPMRYTF. CDR3 coding DNA: TGTGCCTGGAGTATCAAACAGGATCCTATGCGCTACACCTTC.

This clone has ten or more counts. The V call is TRBV2, the J call TRBJ2-5; possible D gene TRBD1, 5 bases. The V and J ends lost 6 bases and 2 bases respectively, with 37 bases between them. CDR1 is SNHLY and CDR2 is FYNNEI in the germline V gene. CDR3 length: 22 residues. The CDR3 DNA sequence: TGTGCCAGCAGCCTAAGTCGGCTCCCTGGGGCTAGGCTGGTTTCCCTTCAAGAGACCCAGTACTTC. This gives the protein CASSLSRLPGARLVSLQETQYF.

This chain links TRBV11-3 with TRBJ2-1; TRBD2 is a possible D gene (7 bases). V lost 5 bases to trimming and J lost 0 bases, with 17 bases between them. CDR3 length: 17 amino acids. The germline gives CDR1 SGHNT, CDR2 YENEEA. CDR3 amino acids: CASSPSERGHSYNEQFF. The CDR3 nucleotides read TGTGCCAGCAGCCCTTCCGAGCGGGGACACTCCTACAATGAGCAGTTCTTC. Full variable domain (remainder filled in from reference TRBV11-3 and TRBJ2-1): EAGVVQSPRYKIIEKKQPVAFWCNPISGHNTLYWYLQNLGQGPELLIRYENEEAVDDSQLPKDRFSAERLKGVDSTLKIQPAELGDSAVYLCASSPSERGHSYNEQFFGPGTRLTVL.

The genes are TRBV7-2 and TRBJ1-1; TRBD1 might be the D (5 bases). Germline-derived CDR1 and CDR2 are SGHTA and FQGNSA. The CDR3 contains 15 residues. V lost 1 base and J lost 1, with 10 bases in between. The CDR3 bases are TGTGCCAGCAGCTTAGTGCGGGGACCGAACACTGAAGCTTTCTTT. This translates into CASSLVRGPNTEAFF.

The CDR3 protein is CASSSYGQGDYTF. CDR3 in DNA: TGTGCCAGCAGCTCCTATGGACAGGGGGACTACACCTTC. This chain joins TRBV5-5 and TRBJ1-2; 10 bases agree with TRBD1. The CDR3 has 13 amino acids. The V and J ends lost 3 bases and 10 bases, in that order; junction bases with no gene match: 6. Germline CDR1 SGHKS, CDR2 YYEKEE (reference sequence).

The chain employs TRBV29-1 and TRBJ2-5; 9 bases are a match to TRBD2. Germline CDR1 SQVTM, CDR2 ANQGSEA. The J segment lost 4 bases and the V segment lost 4 bases, leaving 7 bases of the junction unmatched. CDR3 size: 14 residues. The chain's CDR3 is CSVGTRGGGETQYF. In DNA form, the CDR3 reads TGCAGCGTTGGCACGCGGGGGGGAGGAGAGACCCAGTACTTC.

This clone has just one count. CDR3 amino acids: CAWMRGMGNTEAFF. The CDR3 DNA is TGTGCCTGGATGCGTGGCATGGGCAACACTGAAGCTTTCTTT. This sequence joins TRBV30 and TRBJ1-1; D not resolved. CDR3 size: 14 residues. From germline, CDR1 is GTSNPN and CDR2 SVGIG (reference sequence). Between the trimmed V and J ends, which lost 4 bases and 2 bases, there was a span of 14 bases.

V usage is TRBV2 and J usage is TRBJ2-3, with D possibly TRBD2 on 6 matching bases. The ends were cut back, 8 bases at V and 2 bases at J, with 8 bases in the middle. CDR3 length: 12 residues. Germline CDR1 reads SNHLY; CDR2 reads FYNNEI. The CDR3, as DNA: TGTGCCAGCGGAGGGTCCACAGATACGCAGTATTTT. Translated, it gives CASGGSTDTQYF.

Remarks on this clone: Other DNA sequences within the sample encode an identical CDR3. J is TRBJ2-1 and V is TRBV5-1, with D tentatively TRBD1 (6 bases). The CDR3 is 16 residues long. The germline CDR1 and CDR2 sequences are SGHRS and YFSETQ. V was shortened by 0 bases and J by 1 base, with 11 bases between the two germline ends. The CDR3 is CASSLGGGNSYNEQFF. In nucleotides, the CDR3 is TGCGCCAGCAGCTTGGGTGGGGGCAATTCCTACAATGAGCAGTTCTTC.

The chain links TRBV5-4 to TRBJ1-2, with D possibly matching TRBD1 (6 bases). Germline lookup yields CDR1 SGHNT and CDR2 YYREEE (reference sequence). The CDR3 covers 13 residues. Between the trimmed V and J ends, which lost 1 base and 6 bases, there was a span of 10 bases. DNA of the CDR3: TGTGCCAGCAGCTTGACAGGGTCAGATGGCTACACCTTC. Protein sequence: CASSLTGSDGYTF.

V and J are TRBV19 and TRBJ1-4; no definite D call. The CDR3 length is 17 residues. V dropped 6 bases and J dropped 0 bases, with 17 bases sitting between them. The germline V gene encodes CDR1 LNHDA and CDR2 SQIVND (reference sequence). The CDR3 sequence is CASSDLPQYPTNEKLFF. CDR3 coding DNA: TGTGCCAGTAGCGACCTCCCACAGTACCCAACTAATGAAAAACTGTTTTTT.

The chain is built from TRBV4-2 and TRBJ2-5; TRBD2 aligns across 9 bases. This CDR3 has 16 residues. V lost 0 bases, J lost 3 bases, and 5 bases stayed unmatched. Per the germline V gene, CDR1 is LGHNA and CDR2 is YNFKEQ. CDR3 protein: CASSQDGGGAKETQYF. CDR3 bases: TGTGCCAGCAGCCAAGATGGCGGGGGGGCTAAAGAGACCCAGTACTTC.

The rearrangement uses TRBV7-4 and TRBJ2-7, with a tentative D call TRBD2 (6 bases). CDR3 length: 18 residues. Germline loops: CDR1 SGHVT, CDR2 SQSDAQ. The ends were cut back, 1 base at V and 1 base at J, with 20 bases in the middle. CDR3 coding DNA: TGTGCCAGCAGCTTAGAGGGCGGGAACTCAAACTATTCCTACGAGCAGTACGTC. It yields the protein CASSLEGGNSNYSYEQYV.

V and J are TRBV5-1 and TRBJ1-2; D is perhaps TRBD1 (5 bases). The CDR3 runs 16 residues. CDR1 and CDR2 from the germline V gene are SGHRS and YFSETQ. Between the trimmed V and J ends, which lost 4 bases and 4 bases, there was a span of 20 bases. CDR3 loop: CASSAAPGGTSYGYTF. The CDR3 DNA follows: TGCGCCAGCAGCGCGGCCCCCGGGGGGACCAGCTATGGCTACACCTTC.

The chain employs TRBV7-9 and TRBJ2-7; D is perhaps TRBD1 (5 bases). V shed 1 base and J shed 1 base, with 11 bases lying between them. CDR1 and CDR2 from the germline V gene are SEHNR and FQNEAQ (reference sequence). The CDR3 length is 15 residues. The CDR3 nucleotides read TGTGCCAGCAGCTTAGAGGGGCTGCCGTCCTACGAGCAGTACTTC. Its translation: CASSLEGLPSYEQYF.

The J gene is TRBJ1-1, the V gene TRBV11-3; no firm D call. Trimming took 5 bases from V and 4 from J, leaving 11 bases between them. Germline CDR1 and CDR2: SGHNT and YENEEA. This CDR3 has 13 residues. CDR3 loop: CASSPRSGTEAFF. The CDR3 DNA sequence: TGTGCCAGCAGCCCCAGGTCCGGCACTGAAGCTTTCTTT. Supplemented by reference TRBV11-3 and TRBJ1-1, the full variable domain reads EAGVVQSPRYKIIEKKQPVAFWCNPISGHNTLYWYLQNLGQGPELLIRYENEEAVDDSQLPKDRFSAERLKGVDSTLKIQPAELGDSAVYLCASSPRSGTEAFFGQGTRLTVV.

The DNA for the CDR3 is TGTGCCAGCAGGTTGACTAGCTCCATGGGGGAGACCCAGTACTTC. Translation: CASRLTSSMGETQYF. The V gene is TRBV2, the J gene TRBJ2-5; 7 nucleotides match TRBD2. This CDR3 is 15 amino acids long. CDR1 is SNHLY, CDR2 FYNNEI, per germline. V gave up 6 bases and J gave up 5 bases; unmatched junction bases: 12.

A remark on this clone: A read error may produce the germline difference seen at one junction end. This chain connects TRBV12-3 or TRBV12-4 to TRBJ2-3; weak D call: TRBD2 (6 bases). The length of the CDR3 is 13 residues. CDR3 residues: CASSLEARRDESF. In nucleotides, the CDR3 is TGTGCCAGCAGTTTAGAGGCCAGGCGGGATGAAAGTTTT.

The CDR3 region is CASSRRDTEQYF. Written as DNA, the CDR3 is TGTGCCAGCAGCCGACGGGACACCGAGCAGTACTTC. The V gene is TRBV3-1 (or the pseudogene TRBV3-2), the J gene TRBJ2-7, with D perhaps TRBD1 (6 bases). The V and J ends lost 4 bases and 6 bases respectively, with 10 bases between them. This CDR3 has 12 amino acids. Germline V gene sequence: CDR1 LGHDT, CDR2 YNNKEL (reference sequence).

J is TRBJ2-1 and V is TRBV11-2; 9 positions match TRBD2. V lost 7 bases and J lost 4; bases outside the gene matches: 11. In germline, CDR1 is SGHAT, CDR2 FQNNGV. The CDR3 is made up of 16 amino acids. DNA of the CDR3: TGTGCCAGCAACCAAGGAGCGGGAGGAGGGTACAATGAGCAGTTCTTC. This gives the protein CASNQGAGGGYNEQFF.

The chain combines TRBV5-1 with TRBJ1-1, with D perhaps TRBD1 (5 bases). The germline V gene has CDR1 SGHRS and CDR2 YFSETQ. Deletions cut 0 bases from V and 0 bases from J, with 9 bases between. The CDR3 has 15 amino acids. CDR3 DNA: TGCGCCAGCAGCTTGGTGGCAGGGATGAACACTGAAGCTTTCTTT. Translated, it gives CASSLVAGMNTEAFF. Combining the CDR3 with reference TRBV5-1 and TRBJ1-1 gives the whole variable domain KAGVTQTPRYLIKTRGQQVTLSCSPISGHRSVSWYQQTPGQGLQFLFEYFSETQRNKGNFPGRFSGRQFSNSRSEMNVSTLELGDSALYLCASSLVAGMNTEAFFGQGTRLTVV.

The rearrangement joins TRBV28 to TRBJ2-1; perhaps TRBD1 as D (5 bases). Per germline, CDR1 MDHEN and CDR2 SYDVKM. The CDR3 runs 15 residues. V lost 6 bases and J 0 bases, leaving 12 bases between the germline ends. DNA of the CDR3: TGTGCCAGCAGGGGGCGTGGACGCTCCTACAATGAGCAGTTCTTC. Its translation: CASRGRGRSYNEQFF.

There are a few counts of this clone. The V gene is TRBV29-1, the J gene TRBJ2-5; 7 nucleotides match TRBD1. The CDR3 is 13 amino acids. The V gene end was trimmed by 5 bases and the J gene end by 1 base; junction bases not matched to a gene: 4. Germline V lookup: CDR1 SQVTM, CDR2 ANQGSEA. This chain's CDR3 is CSVTGTAQETQYF. The CDR3 DNA follows: TGCAGCGTTACCGGGACAGCCCAAGAGACCCAGTACTTC.

The chain uses TRBV7-9 and TRBJ2-2, with TRBD1 identical over 11 bases. The length of the CDR3 is 16 residues. Trimming at V came to 5 bases and at J to 2 bases, leaving 4 bases not matched to a gene. Germline CDR1 is SEHNR and CDR2 is FQNEAQ (reference sequence). CDR3 protein: CASSPRTGGNTGELFF. The CDR3 DNA is TGTGCCAGCAGCCCCCGGACAGGGGGCAACACCGGGGAGCTGTTTTTT.

The V gene is TRBV3-1 (or the pseudogene TRBV3-2), the J gene TRBJ1-5; 11 bases align to TRBD1. This CDR3 region has 15 residues. Germline V gene lookup returns CDR1 LGHDT and CDR2 YNNKEL (reference sequence). V lost 3 bases and J lost 2; bases outside the gene matches: 0. DNA for the CDR3: TGTGCCAGCAGCCAGGGACAGGGGGGCAATCAGCCCCAGCATTTT. This codes for CASSQGQGGNQPQHF.

The chain combines TRBV27 with TRBJ1-1; weak D call: TRBD1 (5 bases). The CDR3 contains 14 residues. The V gene's germline CDR1 is MNHEY and CDR2 SMNVEV (reference sequence). V lost 2 bases and J 1 base, leaving 8 bases between the germline ends. CDR3 protein: CASSLGRGNTEAFF. DNA for the CDR3: TGTGCCAGCAGTTTAGGTAGGGGGAACACTGAAGCTTTCTTT.

V and J are TRBV27 and TRBJ1-4; 8 bases fit TRBD1. This CDR3 has 14 residues. Germline assignment: CDR1 MNHEY and CDR2 SMNVEV (reference sequence). The ends lost 6 bases at V and 8 bases at J; junction bases unmatched: 8. The CDR3 nucleotides are TGTGCCAGCAGGAAACAGGGGGGAGGAGAAAAACTGTTTTTT. This sequence encodes CASRKQGGGEKLFF.

This clone appeared a single time. CDR3 sequence: CASRGTSGSPEQFF. The CDR3 bases are TGTGCCAGCAGGGGGACTAGCGGTTCTCCGGAGCAGTTCTTC. The chain combines TRBV3-1 (or the pseudogene TRBV3-2) with TRBJ2-1, with 11 bases lining up with TRBD2. Trimming removed 6 bases from V and 10 bases from J; junction bases left unmatched: 8. Germline V gives CDR1 LGHDT, CDR2 YNNKEL (reference sequence). The CDR3 is 14 residues long.

The rearrangement joins TRBV9 to TRBJ2-1; D not certain. This CDR3 has 11 residues. V dropped 3 bases and J dropped 7 bases, with 5 bases sitting between them. Germline V gene data show CDR1 as SGDLS and CDR2 as YYNGEE. The CDR3 is CASSDLNEQFF. Here the CDR3 DNA reads TGTGCCAGCAGCGACCTAAATGAGCAGTTCTTC.